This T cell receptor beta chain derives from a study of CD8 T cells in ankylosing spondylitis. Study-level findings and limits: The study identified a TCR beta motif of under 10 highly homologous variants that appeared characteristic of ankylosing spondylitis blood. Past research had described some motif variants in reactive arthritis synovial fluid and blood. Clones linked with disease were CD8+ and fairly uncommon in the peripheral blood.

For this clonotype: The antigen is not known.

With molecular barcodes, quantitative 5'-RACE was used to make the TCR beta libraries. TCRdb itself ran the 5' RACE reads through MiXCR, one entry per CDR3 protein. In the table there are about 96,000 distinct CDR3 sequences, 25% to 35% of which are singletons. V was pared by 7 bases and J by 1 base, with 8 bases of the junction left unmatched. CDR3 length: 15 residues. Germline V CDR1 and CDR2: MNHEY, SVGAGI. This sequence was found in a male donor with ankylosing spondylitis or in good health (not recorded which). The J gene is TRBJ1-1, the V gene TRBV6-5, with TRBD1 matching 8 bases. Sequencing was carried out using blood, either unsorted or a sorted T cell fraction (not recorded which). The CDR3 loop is CASITDRVGNTEAFF. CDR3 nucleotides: TGTGCCAGCATTACGGACAGGGTCGGGAACACTGAAGCTTTCTTT.